This TCR beta chain is from a study of blood T cell repertoires in COVID-19. Study overall: Spain, Italy and the United States supplied samples that represented acute and convalescent COVID-19. Nucleic acid was either cDNA or gDNA, and it came from T cells, B-cell-depleted T cells, or PBMCs.

Germline-derived CDR1 and CDR2 are MNHEY and SMNVEV (reference sequence). The CDR3 length is 18 residues. Trimming took off 0 bases at V and 0 bases at J, with 15 bases between the two ends. This clone was seen only a few times. As handled by the study authors: Amplification of reference gene primers was used by the study to estimate nucleated cell counts. Here immunoSEQ multiplex PCR was the method, and the copy in TCRdb shows in-frame clones only, minus some. V, J and clone size reflect that table, while D and trimming were determined from the DNA. The sample shows some 110,000 clones, roughly four fifths of them seen only once.

The sequencing input was peripheral blood. This TCR was sampled from a man between 60 and 75 years old with acute or convalescent COVID-19. The V gene is TRBV27, the J gene TRBJ2-1; no definite D call. The CDR3 DNA follows: TGTGCCAGCAGTTTATCTCTGGGTTTGCGGAGCTCCTACAATGAGCAGTTCTTC. As protein: CASSLSLGLRSSYNEQFF.